This T cell receptor beta chain is drawn from a study of human T cells and chemical hapten exposure. This sample's time point: patch test 3, about 24 weeks after DPC sensitization. As for treatment: therapeutic diphenylcyclopropenone sensitization with weekly scalp DPC. V was shortened by 5 bases and J by 2 bases, with 13 bases between the two germline ends. CDR3 length: 15 residues. Germline values: CDR1 MNHNY, CDR2 SVGAGI (reference sequence). General study results and limits: Having alopecia, donors may respond immunologically unlike healthy people. Versus controls, expanded TCRs had significantly more large CDR3 similarity clusters.

It was the library that attached unique molecular identifiers to individual cDNA molecules. Using its own MiXCR run on the RACE reads, TCRdb lists one record per CDR3 protein. The sample yields approximately 80,000 distinct CDR3 sequences, 10% to 12% seen once. This clonotype was seen only a few times. Its antigen is unknown. This receptor was obtained from a woman aged 50 to 60 with alopecia areata. Some clones in this sample may be carry-over from other donors' samples. The chain is built from TRBV6-6 and TRBJ2-1; D is possibly TRBD2 (5 bases). This specimen was whole blood, taken in connection with sensitization to the hapten diphenylcyclopropenone (DPC). CDR3: CASSPPSGPYNEQFF. For the CDR3, the DNA is TGTGCCAGCAGTCCCCCCAGCGGCCCCTACAATGAGCAGTTCTTC.